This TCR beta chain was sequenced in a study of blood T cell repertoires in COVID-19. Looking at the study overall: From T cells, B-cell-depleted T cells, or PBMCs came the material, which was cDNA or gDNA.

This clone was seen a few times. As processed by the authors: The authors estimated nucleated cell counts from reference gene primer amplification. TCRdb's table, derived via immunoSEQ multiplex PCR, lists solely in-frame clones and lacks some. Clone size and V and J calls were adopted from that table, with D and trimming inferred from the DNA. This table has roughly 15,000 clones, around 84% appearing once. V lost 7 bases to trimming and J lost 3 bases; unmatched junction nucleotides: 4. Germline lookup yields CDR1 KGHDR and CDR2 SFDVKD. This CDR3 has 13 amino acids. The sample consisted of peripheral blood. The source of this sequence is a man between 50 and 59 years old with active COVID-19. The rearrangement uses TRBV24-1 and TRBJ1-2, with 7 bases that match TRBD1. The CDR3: CATSRQGYYGYTF. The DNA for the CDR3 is TGTGCCACCAGCCGACAGGGATACTATGGCTACACCTTC.